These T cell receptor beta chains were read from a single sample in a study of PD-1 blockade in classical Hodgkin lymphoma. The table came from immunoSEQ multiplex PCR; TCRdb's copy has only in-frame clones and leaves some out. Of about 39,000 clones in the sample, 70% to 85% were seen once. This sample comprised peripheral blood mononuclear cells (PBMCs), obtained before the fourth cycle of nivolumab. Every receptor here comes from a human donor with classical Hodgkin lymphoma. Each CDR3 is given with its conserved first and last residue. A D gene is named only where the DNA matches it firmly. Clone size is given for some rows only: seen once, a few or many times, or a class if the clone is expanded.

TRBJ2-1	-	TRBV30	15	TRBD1	TGTGCCTGGGTGAGGAGGGACAGGGGTGACAATGAGCAGTTCTTC	CAWVRRDRGDNEQFF
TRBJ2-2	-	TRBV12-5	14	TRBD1	TGTGCTAGTGCCCGGACAGGGGAGCCCGGGGAGCTGTTTTTT	CASARTGEPGELFF
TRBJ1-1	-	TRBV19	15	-	TGTGCCAGTAGTCCCTTTTCCGGGGTAAACACTGAAGCTTTCTTT	CASSPFSGVNTEAFF
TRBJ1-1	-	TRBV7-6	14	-	TGTGCCAGCAGCTCATCGGGAGCGGGTGGCGAAGCTTTCTTT	CASSSSGAGGEAFF
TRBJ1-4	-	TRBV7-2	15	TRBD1	TGTGCCAGCAGCCCAAGGACAGGGACTAATGAAAAACTGTTTTTT	CASSPRTGTNEKLFF
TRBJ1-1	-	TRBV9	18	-	TGTGCCAGCAGCGTTGGTCACAAGGCCAGGGGAGAGGGGACTGAAGCTTTCTTT	CASSVGHKARGEGTEAFF
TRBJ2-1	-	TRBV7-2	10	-	TGTGCCAGCAGCAACAATGAGCAGTTCTTC	CASSNNEQFF
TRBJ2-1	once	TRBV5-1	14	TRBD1	TGCGCCAGTTATTGGACAGGGTTAAGCGATGAGCAGTTCTTC	CASYWTGLSDEQFF
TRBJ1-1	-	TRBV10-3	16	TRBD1	TGTGCCATCAGTGATTGGACAGGTGGGGGGGACACTGAAGCTTTCTTT	CAISDWTGGGDTEAFF
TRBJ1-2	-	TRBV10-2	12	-	TGCGCCAGCAGTGAGTCGGTCGGCGGCTACACCTTC	CASSESVGGYTF
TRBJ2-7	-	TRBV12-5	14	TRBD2	TGTGCTAGTGGCCGGGGAGGGGACGGCTACGAGCAGTACTTC	CASGRGGDGYEQYF
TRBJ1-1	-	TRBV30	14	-	TGTGCCTGGAGTCGCCGGGACCAACCTGCCGCAGCTTTCTTT	CAWSRRDQPAAAFF
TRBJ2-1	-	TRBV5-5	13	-	TGTGCCAGCAGTTTGTGGGTAGATCGGGGGCAGTTCTTC	CASSLWVDRGQFF
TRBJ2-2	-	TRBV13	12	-	TGTGCCAGCAGCACAAACACCGGGGAGCTGTTTTTT	CASSTNTGELFF
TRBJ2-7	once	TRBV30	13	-	TGTGCCTGGAGTGTAAATCCTGCCTACGAGCAGTACTTC	CAWSVNPAYEQYF
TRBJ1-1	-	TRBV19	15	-	TGTGCCAGTAGAGTGGCAGGAAGAGGTAACACTGAAGCTTTCTTT	CASRVAGRGNTEAFF
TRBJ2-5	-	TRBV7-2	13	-	TGTGCCAGCAGCTGGGGACACGGGGGGACCCAGTACTTC	CASSWGHGGTQYF
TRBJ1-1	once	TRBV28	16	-	TGTGCCAGCAGCCCCCCCTCACAGGGAGGCGGCACTGAAGCTTTCTTT	CASSPPSQGGGTEAFF
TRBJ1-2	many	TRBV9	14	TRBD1	TGTGCCAGCAGCGCCGGGACAGTAAGCTATGGCTACACCTTC	CASSAGTVSYGYTF
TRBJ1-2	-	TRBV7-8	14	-	TGTGCCAGCAGCTTAGCACAGGGTGGCTATGGCTACACCTTC	CASSLAQGGYGYTF
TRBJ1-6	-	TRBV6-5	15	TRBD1	TGTGCCAGCAGTTACCTGGGGACAGGAGTATCACCCCTCCACTTT	CASSYLGTGVSPLHF
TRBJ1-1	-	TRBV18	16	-	TGTGCCAGCTCACCCCTGCAACAGGGTGGGAACACTGAAGCTTTCTTT	CASSPLQQGGNTEAFF
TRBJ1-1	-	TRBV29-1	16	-	TGCAGCGTTGAATTTCACTTTAACAGTTCGAACACTGAAGCTTTCTTT	CSVEFHFNSSNTEAFF
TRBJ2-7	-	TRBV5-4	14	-	TGTGCCAGCAGCTTATGGGGGGTATACTACGAGCAGTACTTC	CASSLWGVYYEQYF
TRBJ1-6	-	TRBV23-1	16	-	TGCGCCAGCAGTCAATCGACAGTGTCGATTAATTCACCCCTCCACTTT	CASSQSTVSINSPLHF
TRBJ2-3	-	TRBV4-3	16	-	TGCGCCAGCAGCCAAGAGAGGGGGGTAAGGACAGATACGCAGTATTTT	CASSQERGVRTDTQYF
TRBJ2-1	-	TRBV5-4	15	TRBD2	TGTGCCAGCAGCTTTGCGGGGGGCCCGCATAATGAGCAGTTCTTC	CASSFAGGPHNEQFF
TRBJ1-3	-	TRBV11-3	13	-	TGTGCCAGCAGCAGCGGCCCGGGGGACACCATATATTTT	CASSSGPGDTIYF
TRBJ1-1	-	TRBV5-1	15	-	TGCGCCAGCAGAGACCGAGTCCCCTTGGACACTGAAGCTTTCTTT	CASRDRVPLDTEAFF
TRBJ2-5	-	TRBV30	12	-	TGTGCCTGGAGTGTAAAGGTGGAGACCCAGTACTTC	CAWSVKVETQYF
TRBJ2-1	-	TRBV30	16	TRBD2	TGTGCCTGGAGTCCGGGACTAGCGGGGGGCTACAATGAGCAGTTCTTC	CAWSPGLAGGYNEQFF
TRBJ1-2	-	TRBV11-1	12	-	TGTGCCAGCAGCTTTCAGGGGTCCAGCTACACCTTC	CASSFQGSSYTF
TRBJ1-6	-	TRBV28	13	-	TGTGCCAGCAGTTTAGAGAGGGAGTCACCCCTCCACTTT	CASSLERESPLHF
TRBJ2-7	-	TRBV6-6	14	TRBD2	TGTGCCAGCCGCCTGGGAGCGGGGTCCTACGAGCAGTACTTC	CASRLGAGSYEQYF
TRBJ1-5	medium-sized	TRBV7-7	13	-	TGTGCTAGCAGTCGGGACCCTAATCAGCCCCAGCATTTT	CASSRDPNQPQHF
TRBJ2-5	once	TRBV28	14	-	TGTGCCAGCAGTTTAACCGGGGGGCACGAGACCCAGTACTTC	CASSLTGGHETQYF
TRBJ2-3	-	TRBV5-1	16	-	TGCGCCAGCAGCTTGATCGCGCCAGCACTCACAGATACGCAGTATTTT	CASSLIAPALTDTQYF
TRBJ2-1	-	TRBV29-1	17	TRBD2	TGCAGCGTTGAAGGGGCTAGCGGGGGGGCTCTCTACAATGAGCAGTTCTTC	CSVEGASGGALYNEQFF
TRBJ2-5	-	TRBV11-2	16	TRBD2	TGTGCCAGCAGCTTAGCCCGGCTAGCGGGGGGAGGGACCCAGTACTTC	CASSLARLAGGGTQYF
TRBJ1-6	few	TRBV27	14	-	TGTGCCAGCAGTCCGGGACGGAATAATTCACCCCTCCACTTT	CASSPGRNNSPLHF
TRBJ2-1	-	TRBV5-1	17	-	TGCGCCAGCAGCTTTATGGGGAGTAGGGGGGTATACAATGAGCAGTTCTTC	CASSFMGSRGVYNEQFF
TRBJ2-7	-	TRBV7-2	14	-	TGTGCCAGCAGCTTAAGTTGGAGCTCCTACGAGCAGTACTTC	CASSLSWSSYEQYF
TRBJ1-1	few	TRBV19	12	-	TGTGCCAGTAGTCGGTGGAACACTGAAGCTTTCTTT	CASSRWNTEAFF
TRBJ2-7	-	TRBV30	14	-	TGTGCCTGGAAACGGCTAGTGGGTCCCTACGAGCAGTACTTC	CAWKRLVGPYEQYF
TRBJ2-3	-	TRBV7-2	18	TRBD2	TGTGCCAGCAGCCAGGGCTACGGCGGGGGATCGAGCACAGATACGCAGTATTTT	CASSQGYGGGSSTDTQYF
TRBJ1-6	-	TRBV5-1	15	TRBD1	TGCGCCAGCAGCTTGGCGGGCAGGGGGATCTCACCCCTCCACTTT	CASSLAGRGISPLHF
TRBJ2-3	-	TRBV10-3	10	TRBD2	TGTGCCTCGGGAGGAGATACGCAGTATTTT	CASGGDTQYF